These 12 T cell receptor beta chains share one sample of origin, sequenced in a study of shared clonotypes between healthy human individuals. Repertoires were generated with immunoSEQ multiplex PCR, while TCRdb's copy carries only in-frame clones and drops some. The table has hundreds of thousands of clones, about 95% seen once. Naive CD8 cells lacked CD45RO and underwent positive selection for CCR7, leaving out terminally differentiated effector memory CD45RA+ cells. The sequenced sample consisted of naive CD8+ T cells sorted from blood. These receptors were obtained from a woman between 25 and 40 years old in good health.

The V and J genes are TRBV10-1 and TRBJ2-1; 10 bases align to TRBD2. The V and J ends lost 3 bases and 5 bases, in that order; junction bases with no gene match: 4. Germline CDR1 and CDR2: WNHNN and SYGVQD (reference sequence). CDR3 length equals 15 residues. CDR3 sequence: CASSDGTSANNEQFF. Written as DNA, the CDR3 is TGCGCCAGCAGTGACGGGACTAGCGCCAACAATGAGCAGTTCTTC.

This rearrangement joins TRBV5-6 to TRBJ2-4, with 7 bases matching TRBD2. CDR1 is SGHDT, CDR2 YYEEEE, per germline. The V segment lost 2 bases and the J segment 5 bases; nucleotides outside the gene matches: 7. The CDR3 extends over 15 amino acids. CDR3 amino acids: CASSFPGGPQNIQYF. CDR3 DNA sequence: TGTGCCAGCAGCTTCCCGGGAGGTCCTCAAAACATTCAGTACTTC.

The V call is TRBV28, the J call TRBJ1-2; perhaps TRBD1 as D (6 bases). The CDR3 runs to 15 residues. In germline, CDR1 is MDHEN, CDR2 SYDVKM. V was shortened by 7 bases and J by 4 bases, with 19 bases between the two germline ends. The CDR3 loop reads CASTDTGSLGYGYTF. The CDR3 nucleotides read TGTGCCAGCACCGATACAGGGAGTCTTGGCTATGGCTACACCTTC.

V is TRBV19 and J is TRBJ1-5; possible D gene TRBD1, 6 bases. This CDR3 is 15 amino acids long. V shed 3 bases and J shed 4 bases, with 13 bases lying between them. The germline CDR1 and CDR2 sequences are LNHDA and SQIVND (reference sequence). DNA for the CDR3: TGTGCCAGTAGTATCCGGACAGTGCCGAATCAGCCCCAGCATTTT. Translation: CASSIRTVPNQPQHF. Filled out from reference TRBV19 and TRBJ1-5, the complete variable domain reads DGGITQSPKYLFRKEGQNVTLSCEQNLNHDAMYWYRQDPGQGLRLIYYSQIVNDFQKGDIAEGYSVSREKKESFPLTVTSAQKNPTAFYLCASSIRTVPNQPQHFGDGTRLSIL.

This rearrangement joins TRBV19 to TRBJ2-1; D tentatively reads TRBD1 or TRBD2 (5 bases each). The V and J ends lost 9 bases and 7 bases respectively, with 16 bases between them. From germline, CDR1 is LNHDA and CDR2 SQIVND (reference sequence). The CDR3 has 13 residues. The CDR3 DNA reads TGTGCCAGCTCCGGGACGGTTAAAAATGAGCAGTTCTTC. Amino acids: CASSGTVKNEQFF.

The CDR3 bases are TGTGCCAGCAGCCAGAACATCATCTTTGGGGCCAACGTCCTGACTTTC. It codes for CASSQNIIFGANVLTF. The chain carries TRBV7-2 and TRBJ2-6; D gene ambiguous. The CDR3 sequence is 16 residues long. Germline assignment: CDR1 SGHTA and CDR2 FQGNSA. Between the trimmed V and J ends, which lost 5 bases and 3 bases, there was a span of 14 bases.

This rearrangement joins TRBV7-9 to TRBJ2-7; perhaps TRBD2 as D (6 bases). CDR3 size: 15 residues. Trimming left V 5 bases short and J 6 bases short, with 20 bases between. CDR1 and CDR2 from the germline V gene are SEHNR and FQNEAQ (reference sequence). The CDR3 loop is CASSPLSPGTLEQYF. The CDR3 DNA sequence: TGTGCCAGCAGCCCCCTCTCCCCAGGGACTCTCGAGCAGTACTTC.

This chain uses TRBV11-1 with TRBJ1-1; D is undetermined. The CDR3 is 11 residues long. Germline V lookup: CDR1 SGHAT, CDR2 FQDESV (reference sequence). V lost 3 bases, J lost 8 bases, and 7 bases lay in between. The CDR3 region is CASSLSGEAFF. CDR3 DNA sequence: TGTGCCAGCAGCTTGTCGGGAGAAGCTTTCTTT.

The J gene is TRBJ1-2, the V gene TRBV30; no clear D gene. Germline CDR1 and CDR2: GTSNPN and SVGIG (reference sequence). This CDR3 region has 17 residues. V dropped 0 bases and J dropped 5 bases, with 22 bases sitting between them. CDR3 in amino acids: CAWSVLDGPRETYGYTF. CDR3 DNA sequence: TGTGCCTGGAGTGTACTAGACGGACCGCGAGAAACTTATGGCTACACCTTC.

Worth noting for this clone: The same CDR3 can be traced to other DNA sequences in this sample. This rearrangement joins TRBV6-1 to TRBJ2-7; 7 bases agree with TRBD2. Trimming cost V 2 bases and J 4 bases; bases outside gene matches: 5. CDR1 is MNHNS and CDR2 is SASEGT in the germline V gene. The CDR3 contains 14 residues. CDR3 residues: CASSELPSGYEQYF. CDR3 DNA sequence: TGTGCCAGCAGTGAACTCCCTAGCGGATACGAGCAGTACTTC.

The chain combines TRBV5-1 with TRBJ2-2, with 8 nucleotides matching TRBD2. The CDR3 covers 16 residues. Trimming took 0 bases from V and 4 from J; bases not matched to a gene: 5. Germline CDR1 and CDR2: SGHRS and YFSETQ. DNA of the CDR3: TGCGCCAGCAGCTTGGCTGGCAGCGGGGGCACCGGGGAGCTGTTTTTT. It translates to CASSLAGSGGTGELFF.

This clone was found once. The genes are TRBV7-9 and TRBJ2-1; TRBD1 agrees at 9 bases. Germline loops: CDR1 SEHNR, CDR2 FQNEAQ (reference sequence). J lost 0 bases, V lost 7 bases, and 4 bases had no gene match. CDR3 size: 15 residues. This CDR3 reads CASNKQGASYNEQFF. CDR3 coding DNA: TGTGCCAGCAACAAACAGGGGGCCTCCTACAATGAGCAGTTCTTC.